This is a list of T cell receptor beta chains from one sample in a study of read filtering for tumor transcriptome and immune sequencing. MiXCR, run by TCRdb on the reads, gives a single entry per CDR3 protein. The data show about 57,000 distinct CDR3 sequences, approximately 15% seen once. Sequenced input: a population of CD138-negative cells sorted from bone marrow. The receptors were sampled from a donor at least 40 years old with multiple myeloma. The CDR3 runs from the conserved cysteine through the conserved F or W. A D gene is named only where the DNA matches it firmly. The size field is filled for only some rows; it gives once, few, many or a size class.

d_call	v_call	j_call	cdr3_length	clone_size	cdr3_aa	cdr3_nt
TRBD2	TRBV18	TRBJ2-1	17	many	CASSPLAGGFSNNEQFF	TGTGCCAGCTCTCCTTTAGCGGGAGGATTCTCAAACAATGAGCAGTTCTTC
NA	TRBV9	TRBJ2-2	15	NA	CASSVLARDTGELFF	TGTGCCAGCAGCGTACTCGCCCGCGACACCGGGGAGCTGTTTTTT
TRBD1	TRBV2	TRBJ2-2	17	few	CASSEDDRGPNTGELFF	TGTGCCAGCAGTGAAGATGACAGGGGGCCGAACACCGGGGAGCTGTTTTTT
NA	TRBV4-3	TRBJ2-1	14	NA	CGSSPRVLRDEQLF	TGCGGCAGCAGCCCACGGGTCTTACGGGATGAGCAGCTCTTC
NA	TRBV6-4	TRBJ1-1	14	many	CASSDSSRSTEAFF	TGTGCCAGCAGTGACTCGAGTAGGTCCACTGAAGCTTTCTTT
TRBD2	TRBV19	TRBJ2-1	14	NA	CGTRPSGSGNKQFF	TGTGGGACGCGGCCTAGCGGGAGTGGAAATAAGCAGTTCTTC
NA	TRBV27	TRBJ2-7	13	NA	CASSLSGRHEQYF	TGTGCCAGCAGTTTATCGGGTCGGCACGAGCAGTACTTC
NA	TRBV4-2	TRBJ1-5	15	many	CASSQDGAGVQPQHF	TGTGCCAGCAGCCAAGATGGGGCAGGGGTTCAGCCCCAGCATTTT
NA	TRBV20-1	TRBJ1-2	15	many	CSARASDRSNYGYTF	TGCAGTGCTAGAGCATCGGACAGATCTAACTATGGCTACACCTTC
TRBD1	TRBV6-5	TRBJ1-1	14	many	CASSYGPGGTEAFF	TGTGCCAGCAGTTACGGTCCAGGGGGGACTGAAGCTTTCTTT
TRBD1	TRBV25-1	TRBJ1-2	14	NA	CASTPTGLSYGYTF	TGTGCCAGCACCCCGACAGGGCTCAGCTATGGCTACACCTTC
TRBD2	TRBV3-1	TRBJ2-2	15	few	CASSPGLGNTGELFF	TGTGCCAGCAGCCCGGGACTAGGGAACACCGGGGAGCTGTTTTTT
TRBD1	TRBV29-1	TRBJ2-7	12	NA	CSARDSAYEQYF	TGCAGCGCCCGGGACAGCGCCTACGAGCAGTACTTC
TRBD1	TRBV19	TRBJ1-4	15	many	CASSMGQPFNEKLFF	TGTGCCAGTAGTATGGGACAGCCGTTCAATGAAAAACTGTTTTTT
NA	TRBV29-1	TRBJ2-1	13	many	CSVGRLGTTKQFF	TGCAGCGTTGGCCGCCTTGGGACAACCAAGCAGTTCTTC
NA	TRBV29-1	TRBJ2-5	14	many	CSVEGLRRTETQYF	TGCAGCGTTGAAGGGTTAAGACGAACGGAGACCCAGTACTTC
NA	TRBV23-1	TRBJ2-1	12	many	CASPKGFYEQFF	TGCGCCAGCCCGAAGGGATTTTACGAGCAGTTCTTC
TRBD1	TRBV29-1	TRBJ2-1	16	many	CSVRRGLSSSYNEQFF	TGCAGCGTTCGTAGGGGGCTTTCCAGCTCCTACAATGAGCAGTTCTTC
NA	TRBV29-1	TRBJ2-5	14	many	CSVDRTREEETQYF	TGCAGCGTTGACCGTACTAGGGAGGAAGAGACCCAGTACTTC
TRBD2	TRBV13	TRBJ2-7	16	many	CASSLLSGRITYEQYF	TGTGCCAGCAGCTTACTTAGCGGGAGGATAACCTACGAGCAGTACTTC
NA	TRBV11-2	TRBJ2-1	13	NA	CASSRAWTNEQFF	TGTGCCAGCAGCAGAGCCTGGACCAATGAGCAGTTCTTC
NA	TRBV29-1	TRBJ2-3	13	many	CSGATGGRDTQYF	TGCAGCGGGGCGACAGGTGGGAGAGATACGCAGTATTTT
NA	TRBV28	TRBJ2-1	14	many	CASRLVPRLNEQFF	TGTGCCAGCAGGTTGGTGCCCCGACTAAATGAGCAGTTCTTC
TRBD1	TRBV4-1	TRBJ1-5	16	NA	CASSQQGAGSNQPQHF	TGCGCCAGCAGCCAACAGGGGGCAGGGAGCAATCAGCCCCAGCATTTT
NA	TRBV4-2	TRBJ1-4	12	many	CASSLAHEKLFF	TGTGCCAGCAGCCTGGCCCATGAAAAACTGTTTTTT
NA	TRBV3-1	TRBJ2-1	15	many	CASRKDRSSYNEQFF	TGTGCCAGCAGGAAAGACAGGAGCTCCTACAATGAGCAGTTCTTC
NA	TRBV29-1	TRBJ2-2	14	many	CSAGQSLNTGELFF	TGCAGCGCCGGACAGAGTCTAAACACCGGGGAGCTGTTTTTT
NA	TRBV7-3	TRBJ2-1	15	many	CASSLSGSSYNEQFF	TGTGCCAGCAGCTTAAGTGGGAGCTCCTACAATGAGCAGTTCTTC
TRBD2	TRBV28	TRBJ2-1	15	many	CASSKLTSGKDEQFF	TGTGCCAGCAGCAAACTTACTAGCGGGAAGGATGAGCAGTTCTTC
NA	TRBV30	TRBJ2-7	12	few	CAWNTGGDEQYF	TGTGCCTGGAATACAGGGGGGGACGAGCAGTACTTC
NA	TRBV20-1	TRBJ1-2	14	many	CSARVGGSNYGYTF	TGCAGTGCTAGAGTTGGGGGGTCTAACTATGGCTACACCTTC
NA	TRBV4-1	TRBJ2-3	17	many	CASSQESGAGLFDTQYF	TGCGCCAGCAGCCAAGAGTCGGGGGCAGGTTTATTTGATACGCAGTATTTT
TRBD2	TRBV27	TRBJ2-1	17	many	CASSLPIGGGGKNEQFF	TGTGCCAGCAGTTTGCCCATCGGCGGGGGTGGAAAAAATGAGCAGTTCTTC